This T cell receptor (beta chain) derives from a study of early T cells in non-severe SARS-CoV-2 infection. Overall study: Chains stayed unpaired after sequencing of bulk RNA from unsorted whole blood.

Study-wide findings and caveats: Matches to VDJdb favored anti-spike CD8 responses and missed private and CD4 specificities.

Unique molecular identifiers were attached to individual cDNA molecules. TCRdb reprocessed the 5' RACE reads with MiXCR, giving one entry per CDR3 protein. The sample lists over 50,000 distinct CDR3 sequences, approximately 7.6% occurring once. This clonotype was counted at least ten times. What it recognizes is unknown. The CDR3 runs 11 residues. Trimming took 4 bases from V and 3 from J, leaving 6 bases between them. Per germline, CDR1 SQVTM and CDR2 ANQGSEA. The rearrangement joins TRBV29-1 to TRBJ1-2; D unclear. Sequenced: whole blood. The clonotype comes from an adult who was a healthcare worker with PCR-confirmed SARS-CoV-2 infection or an uninfected control (not recorded which). The CDR3 is CSVGVDYGYTF. CDR3 in DNA: TGCAGCGTTGGGGTAGACTATGGCTACACCTTC. Looking up the rest from reference TRBV29-1 and TRBJ1-2 gives the full variable domain: SAVISQKPSRDICQRGTSLTIQCQVDSQVTMMFWYRQQPGQSLTLIATANQGSEATYESGFVIDKFPISRPNLTFSTLTVSNMSPEDSSIYLCSVGVDYGYTFGSGTRLTVV.